This T cell receptor beta chain was found in a study of CDR3 diversity in severe acne. V was pared by 4 bases and J by 8 bases, with 11 bases of the junction left unmatched. The CDR3 is 15 amino acids. Looked up from germline, CDR1 is SGHTA and CDR2 is FQGTGA. TCRdb re-analysed the PCR reads in MiXCR, keeping a single row per CDR3 protein. The sample has about 76,000 distinct CDR3 sequences, about 54% seen once. This clonotype was observed a few times. V usage is TRBV7-3 and J usage is TRBJ1-5; 7 bases align to TRBD1. The sequence was obtained from a male donor in good health, without acne. The sample taken for sequencing was blood. CDR3 loop: CASSYGQASREPQHF. The CDR3 coding sequence is TGTGCCAGCAGCTACGGACAGGCGTCAAGGGAGCCCCAGCATTTT.